This T cell receptor (beta chain) derives from a study of identical twins. TCRdb reanalysed the 5' RACE reads using MiXCR and keeps one entry per CDR3 protein. This sample yields some 790,000 distinct CDR3 sequences, of which 18% are seen a single time; under 15% belongs to the top ten. In this sample, this clonotype turned up many times. The CDR3 runs to 13 residues. V lost 3 bases and J 2 bases, leaving 7 bases between the germline ends. This sample also appeared in a second study, on T cells expressing NK-cell markers.

The sample consisted of PBMCs. The receptor's source is a woman aged 18-35 years in good health. The chain has TRBV12-3 or TRBV12-4 and TRBJ1-2; no clear D gene. CDR3 amino acids: CASSFGPNYGYTF. Written as DNA, the CDR3 is TGTGCCAGCAGTTTCGGACCGAACTATGGCTACACCTTC.